The 20 T cell receptor beta chains in this list originate from one sample, sequenced in a study of Graves' ophthalmopathy and Graves' hyperthyroidism. Amplifying from RNA transcripts, the study obtained TCR beta CDR3 regions. RT-PCR in the first round used HTBI primers; a second-round multiplex PCR followed. TCRdb redid the calling of the multiplex PCR reads with MiXCR, one entry per CDR3 protein. Among approximately 640,000 distinct CDR3 sequences listed, about 38% were seen once. The sequencing input was peripheral blood. Every receptor here comes from an adult man with Graves' ophthalmopathy.

The chain couples TRBV29-1 to TRBJ2-7, with 12 bases lining up with TRBD2. Germline trimming cut 5 bases from V and 4 bases from J; bases unmatched to any gene: 3. Germline CDR1 SQVTM, CDR2 ANQGSEA. CDR3 size: 13 residues. The CDR3 DNA reads as TGCAGCGTTTACACTAGCGGGGGGTACGAGCAGTACTTC. It codes for CSVYTSGGYEQYF.

The genes are TRBV27 and TRBJ2-5; the match to TRBD1 covers 9 bases. The CDR3 is made up of 16 amino acids. Germline loops: CDR1 MNHEY, CDR2 SMNVEV (reference sequence). V was pared by 5 bases and J by 0 bases, with 7 bases of the junction left unmatched. The CDR3 DNA is TGTGCCAGCAGTCCAGCGACAGGGGGGTACCAAGAGACCCAGTACTTC. Its protein product is CASSPATGGYQETQYF.

CDR3 region: CASSLSVGANVLTF. CDR3 in DNA: TGTGCCAGCAGCTTGAGCGTTGGGGCCAACGTCCTGACTTTC. The V and J genes are TRBV2 and TRBJ2-6; no definite D call. Per the germline V gene, CDR1 is SNHLY and CDR2 is FYNNEI. The CDR3 loop spans 14 amino acids. Trimming shortened V by 6 bases and J by 3 bases, and 9 bases separated the two germline ends.

This clonotype was seen only a few times. The rearrangement joins TRBV6-5 to TRBJ1-4; 7 nucleotides align to TRBD1. Germline lookup yields CDR1 MNHEY and CDR2 SVGAGI. V was pared by 5 bases and J by 5 bases, with 8 bases of the junction left unmatched. The CDR3 loop spans 15 amino acids. The CDR3 sequence: CASSVGGQQNEKLFF. Written as DNA, the CDR3 is TGTGCCAGCAGTGTCGGGGGACAGCAGAATGAAAAACTGTTTTTT.

At least ten counts were recorded for this clonotype. The chain couples TRBV7-9 to TRBJ1-2; 7 bases are a match to TRBD1. Germline V gene lookup returns CDR1 SEHNR and CDR2 FQNEAQ (reference sequence). V lost 5 bases and J lost 6; bases outside the gene matches: 12. The CDR3 is 15 residues long. The CDR3 reads CASSPTGPGFHGYTF. The CDR3 DNA follows: TGTGCCAGCAGCCCGACAGGGCCAGGGTTCCATGGCTACACCTTC.

This clonotype appeared once. The V call is TRBV9, the J call TRBJ1-6; D is ambiguous. Trimming left V 10 bases short and J 10 bases short, with 9 bases between. The CDR3 covers 10 residues. Germline assignment: CDR1 SGDLS and CDR2 YYNGEE. For the CDR3, the DNA is TGTGCCGACACCCGATCACCCCTCCACTTT. Its translation: CADTRSPLHF. Based on the CDR3 plus reference TRBV9 and TRBJ1-6, the full variable domain is DSGVTQTPKHLITATGQRVTLRCSPRSGDLSVYWYQQSLDQGLQFLIQYYNGEERAKGNILERFSAQQFPDLHSELNLSSLELGDSALYFCADTRSPLHFGNGTRLTVT.

In its sample, this clonotype was seen many times. The chain couples TRBV29-1 to TRBJ1-2, with TRBD1 matching over 11 bases. Germline V gives CDR1 SQVTM, CDR2 ANQGSEA. Trimming removed 3 bases from V and 4 bases from J; junction bases left unmatched: 7. The CDR3 is 15 amino acids. The CDR3 region has the DNA TGCAGCGTTGACCCACGGACAGGGGGCGTCTATGGCTACACCTTC. Its protein is CSVDPRTGGVYGYTF. Looking up the rest from reference TRBV29-1 and TRBJ1-2 gives the full variable domain: SAVISQKPSRDICQRGTSLTIQCQVDSQVTMMFWYRQQPGQSLTLIATANQGSEATYESGFVIDKFPISRPNLTFSTLTVSNMSPEDSSIYLCSVDPRTGGVYGYTFGSGTRLTVV.

This clonotype was detected ten times or more. The V call is TRBV7-2, the J call TRBJ1-2; 8 bases line up with TRBD1. Trimming at V came to 1 base and at J to 1 base, leaving 5 bases not matched to a gene. CDR1 and CDR2 (germline): SGHTA, FQGNSA. The CDR3 runs to 16 residues. The chain's CDR3 is CASSLEPGQVNYGYTF. For the CDR3, the DNA is TGTGCCAGCAGCTTAGAACCGGGACAGGTTAACTATGGCTACACCTTC.

The V and J genes are TRBV29-1 and TRBJ2-6; D remains ambiguous. The germline gives CDR1 SQVTM, CDR2 ANQGSEA. The CDR3 totals 16 residues. V gave up 4 bases and J gave up 0 bases, with 13 bases separating them. CDR3 protein: CSVGTSYGSGANVLTF. The CDR3, as DNA: TGCAGCGTTGGGACGTCTTATGGCTCTGGGGCCAACGTCCTGACTTTC.

This clonotype was observed a few times. This chain uses TRBV20-1 with TRBJ2-7; 7 bases match TRBD1. The trim removed 4 bases at V and 6 bases at J, leaving 6 bases unmatched. The germline V gene has CDR1 DFQATT and CDR2 SNEGSKA (reference sequence). The CDR3 consists of 12 residues. The CDR3 sequence: CSANHRGFEQYF. As DNA, the CDR3 is TGCAGTGCTAACCACAGGGGTTTCGAGCAGTACTTC.

A single count supports this clonotype. The genes are TRBV19 and TRBJ1-2, with D tentatively TRBD1 (5 bases). The V gene's germline CDR1 is LNHDA and CDR2 SQIVND (reference sequence). The CDR3 spans 14 residues. The V end was cut by 0 bases, the J end by 8 bases, with 13 bases between. This CDR3 is CASSIDTGWDGYTF. The CDR3 nucleotides read TGTGCCAGTAGTATAGACACGGGGTGGGACGGCTACACCTTC. The full variable domain, rest sourced from reference TRBV19 and TRBJ1-2, is DGGITQSPKYLFRKEGQNVTLSCEQNLNHDAMYWYRQDPGQGLRLIYYSQIVNDFQKGDIAEGYSVSREKKESFPLTVTSAQKNPTAFYLCASSIDTGWDGYTFGSGTRLTVV.

This clonotype was picked up many times. The chain has TRBV12-3 or TRBV12-4 and TRBJ1-6; D gene uncertain. V gave up 5 bases and J gave up 7 bases, with 9 bases separating them. The CDR3 is made up of 13 amino acids. CDR3: CASSGPTNSPLHF. The CDR3 coding sequence is TGTGCCAGCAGTGGCCCCACAAATTCACCCCTCCACTTT.

This clonotype occurred many times. This chain links TRBV7-8 with TRBJ1-5; 8 bases agree with TRBD1. Germline V CDR1 and CDR2: SGHVS, FQNEAQ. This CDR3 has 15 residues. With 3 bases clipped from V and 9 bases from J, the junction kept 10 bases outside the gene matches. The DNA of the CDR3 is TGTGCCAGCAGCTTGGAGGACAGGGCCATAGTGCCCCAGCATTTT. Its translation is CASSLEDRAIVPQHF.

The chain uses TRBV14 and TRBJ1-4, with a tentative D call TRBD1 (5 bases). CDR3 length equals 17 residues. Per the germline V gene, CDR1 is SGHDN and CDR2 is FVKESK. The ends were cut back, 8 bases at V and 12 bases at J, with 31 bases in the middle. The CDR3 bases are TGTGCCAGCTCACCCGAAGGAGCTACGGACTGGGTGGGGGAACTGTTTTTT. It yields the protein CASSPEGATDWVGELFF.

Ten or more counts support this clonotype. The chain uses TRBV7-2 and TRBJ2-5; TRBD2 matches 7 bases. The CDR3 is 12 residues long. The V gene end was trimmed by 6 bases and the J gene end by 5 bases; junction bases not matched to a gene: 3. The germline CDR1 and CDR2 sequences are SGHTA and FQGNSA. CDR3 nucleotide sequence: TGTGCCAGCAGAGCGGGGCACGAGACCCAGTACTTC. Its translation: CASRAGHETQYF. Based on the CDR3 plus reference TRBV7-2 and TRBJ2-5, the full variable domain is GAGVSQSPSNKVTEKGKDVELRCDPISGHTALYWYRQSLGQGLEFLIYFQGNSAPDKSGLPSDRFSAERTGGSVSTLTIQRTQQEDSAVYLCASRAGHETQYFGPGTRLLVL.

This clonotype was counted between two and nine times. The chain links TRBV6-1 to TRBJ2-7; D is perhaps TRBD1 or TRBD2 (5 bases each). Deletions cut 3 bases from V and 2 bases from J, with 11 bases between. The V gene's germline CDR1 is MNHNS and CDR2 SASEGT. This CDR3 contains 14 residues. The CDR3 loop reads CASSDTGRTYEQYF. CDR3 bases: TGTGCCAGCAGTGATACGGGACGGACCTACGAGCAGTACTTC.

This rearrangement joins TRBV9 to TRBJ1-5; D is unclear. CDR1 SGDLS and CDR2 YYNGEE come from the germline V gene. V gave up 4 bases and J gave up 2 bases, with 16 bases separating them. This CDR3 spans 16 amino acids. CDR3 nucleotides: TGTGCCAGCAGCCTGTCGCAATCATGGGGCAATCAGCCCCAGCATTTT. Protein: CASSLSQSWGNQPQHF.

V gene TRBV20-1 combines with J gene TRBJ2-5; 8 bases align to TRBD2. There are 14 residues in the CDR3. V lost 6 bases and J lost 2; bases outside the gene matches: 8. CDR1 and CDR2 from the germline V gene are DFQATT and SNEGSKA (reference sequence). CDR3 protein: CSAKTSVIQETQYF. For the CDR3, the DNA is TGCAGTGCCAAGACTAGCGTGATACAAGAGACCCAGTACTTC.

This clonotype was seen a single time. At one of its ends the junction is not consistent with the germline gene, which may arise from a read error. The V gene is TRBV5-1, the J gene TRBJ2-5; 7 bases align to TRBD1. Germline CDR1 is SGHRS and CDR2 is YFSETQ. There are 18 residues in the CDR3. For the CDR3, the DNA is TGCGCCGGCAGCTTCGATGCAGGGCGGCCCCAACAGGGGGAGACCCAGTACTTC. Translated, it gives CAGSFDAGRPQQGETQYF.

V usage is TRBV4-2 and J usage is TRBJ2-5; D is unresolved. The V and J ends lost 4 bases and 5 bases respectively, with 11 bases between them. Germline V CDR1 and CDR2: LGHNA, YNFKEQ. The CDR3 is 13 residues long. This CDR3 reads CASSPSPKETQYF. CDR3 bases: TGTGCCAGCAGCCCCTCACCCAAGGAGACCCAGTACTTC.